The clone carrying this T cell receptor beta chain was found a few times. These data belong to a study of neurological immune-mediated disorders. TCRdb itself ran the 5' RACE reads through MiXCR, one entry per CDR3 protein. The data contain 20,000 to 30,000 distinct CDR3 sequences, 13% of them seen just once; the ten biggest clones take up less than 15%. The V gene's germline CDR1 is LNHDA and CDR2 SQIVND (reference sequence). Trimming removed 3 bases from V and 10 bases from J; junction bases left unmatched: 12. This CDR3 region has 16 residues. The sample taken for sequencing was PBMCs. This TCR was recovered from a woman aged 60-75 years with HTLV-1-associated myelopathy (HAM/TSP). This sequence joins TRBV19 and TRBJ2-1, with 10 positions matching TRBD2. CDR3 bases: TGTGCCAGTAGTATCTCTCCAGCGGGAGGGAATCTCGAGCAGTTCTTC. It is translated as CASSISPAGGNLEQFF.